The 26 T cell receptor beta chains in this list originate from one sample, sequenced in a study of cytomegalovirus exposure and HLA in healthy donors. Use of 60 Vbeta and 13 Jbeta primers characterized the PCR. Some clones are missing from TCRdb's copy, which holds only in-frame ones; the method was immunoSEQ multiplex PCR. Of approximately 110,000 clones listed, approximately 70% are singletons. Sequenced input: PBMCs. These receptors were obtained from a man in his fifties or sixties in good health and CMV-seropositive.

J is TRBJ2-1 and V is TRBV5-4; 15 bases are shared with TRBD2. Germline CDR1 is SGHNT and CDR2 is YYREEE (reference sequence). This CDR3 spans 18 amino acids. The V and J ends lost 0 bases and 8 bases, in that order; junction bases with no gene match: 9. CDR3 residues: CASSLAKGLAGGLYEQFF. Written as DNA, the CDR3 is TGTGCCAGCAGCTTGGCCAAGGGACTAGCGGGGGGATTATATGAGCAGTTCTTC.

The chain links TRBV9 to TRBJ2-5; maybe TRBD1 (6 bases). Looked up from germline, CDR1 is SGDLS and CDR2 is YYNGEE. Trimming left V 0 bases short and J 4 bases short, with 16 bases between. This CDR3 contains 16 residues. The CDR3 spells CASSVGRREGGETQYF. The CDR3 nucleotides are TGTGCCAGCAGCGTAGGGAGGCGTGAAGGGGGAGAGACCCAGTACTTC.

In its sample, this clone was seen a few times. V usage is TRBV6-1 and J usage is TRBJ1-6; D unresolved. The V end lost 5 bases, the J end lost 10 bases, and 9 bases lay between the germline ends. Germline V gives CDR1 MNHNS, CDR2 SASEGT. The CDR3 sequence is 12 residues long. CDR3 bases: TGTGCCAGCAGTAAACTTCGCTCACCCCTCCACTTT. This codes for CASSKLRSPLHF.

The rearrangement joins TRBV4-1 to TRBJ1-2; the D is unclear. Germline V gives CDR1 MGHRA, CDR2 YSYEKL. The CDR3 runs to 16 residues. The V end lost 3 bases, the J end lost 0 bases, and 14 bases lay between the germline ends. CDR3 nucleotides: TGCGCCAGCAGCCACCTTCGACAAGCCTCTAACTATGGCTACACCTTC. Protein sequence: CASSHLRQASNYGYTF.

V is TRBV5-1 and J is TRBJ2-7; possible D gene TRBD1, 6 bases. Trimming removed 0 bases at V and 1 base at J, with 11 bases between. CDR1 SGHRS and CDR2 YFSETQ come from the germline V gene. The CDR3 has 15 amino acids. The CDR3 reads CASSLVSGQSYEQYF. CDR3 DNA: TGCGCCAGCAGCTTGGTTTCGGGACAATCCTACGAGCAGTACTTC.

This chain uses TRBV2 with TRBJ1-5; 7 bases are shared with TRBD1. The J segment lost 4 bases and the V segment lost 8 bases, leaving 5 bases of the junction unmatched. This CDR3 contains 13 residues. From germline, CDR1 is SNHLY and CDR2 FYNNEI. CDR3 sequence: CASWAGGNQPQHF. CDR3 sequence (DNA): TGTGCCAGCTGGGCAGGGGGTAATCAGCCCCAGCATTTT.

This clone showed up just once. The chain is built from TRBV5-1 and TRBJ1-6; the match to TRBD1 covers 7 bases. The CDR3 loop spans 15 amino acids. The germline CDR1 and CDR2 sequences are SGHRS and YFSETQ. V shed 4 bases, J shed 10 bases, and the junction held 11 bases outside the gene matches. The CDR3 DNA reads TGCGCCAGCAGCGACCGACAGGGCGAGGGGTCACCCCTCCACTTT. Translated, it gives CASSDRQGEGSPLHF. Together with reference TRBV5-1 and TRBJ1-6, the CDR3 gives the full variable domain: KAGVTQTPRYLIKTRGQQVTLSCSPISGHRSVSWYQQTPGQGLQFLFEYFSETQRNKGNFPGRFSGRQFSNSRSEMNVSTLELGDSALYLCASSDRQGEGSPLHFGNGTRLTVT.

This clone was seen once. The chain carries TRBV5-1 and TRBJ2-5; D is uncertain. Germline CDR1 is SGHRS and CDR2 is YFSETQ. Trimming removed 4 bases at V and 2 bases at J, with 6 bases between. CDR3 length equals 12 residues. CDR3 in amino acids: CASSEQQETQYF. The CDR3, as DNA: TGCGCCAGCAGCGAGCAACAAGAGACCCAGTACTTC.

The rearrangement joins TRBV28 to TRBJ1-5; D perhaps matches TRBD1 (6 bases). The V gene's germline CDR1 is MDHEN and CDR2 SYDVKM. There are 13 residues in the CDR3. Trimming cost V 8 bases and J 0 bases, with 8 bases left between them. This chain's CDR3 is CASLTGSNQPQHF. DNA for the CDR3: TGTGCCAGCCTGACAGGTAGCAATCAGCCCCAGCATTTT.

The chain combines TRBV19 with TRBJ1-1; 10 positions match TRBD1. The ends lost 3 bases at V and 4 bases at J; junction bases unmatched: 8. CDR3 length equals 16 residues. CDR1 and CDR2 from the germline V gene are LNHDA and SQIVND (reference sequence). DNA for the CDR3: TGTGCCAGTAGTATGACGCGGGACAGGGGTACCACTGAAGCTTTCTTT. Translating it yields CASSMTRDRGTTEAFF.

V gene TRBV27 combines with J gene TRBJ2-3, with 13 bases lining up with TRBD2. J lost 3 bases, V lost 9 bases, and 3 bases had no gene match. CDR3 length: 14 amino acids. The germline CDR1 and CDR2 sequences are MNHEY and SMNVEV (reference sequence). The CDR3 loop reads CASRTSGGTDTQYF. Written as DNA, the CDR3 is TGTGCCAGTCGGACTAGCGGGGGTACAGATACGCAGTATTTT.

The table lists this clone with a count of one. J is TRBJ1-5 and V is TRBV2; tentatively, D is TRBD1 (5 bases). Trimming removed 8 bases from V and 0 bases from J, with 20 bases in between. Germline CDR1 SNHLY, CDR2 FYNNEI. CDR3 size: 17 residues. The CDR3 region has the DNA TGTGCCAGCGACACCCTTGGGGCAGCCACTAGCAATCAGCCCCAGCATTTT. Translated: CASDTLGAATSNQPQHF.

V gene TRBV27 combines with J gene TRBJ1-5, with D possibly matching TRBD1 (5 bases). Per germline, CDR1 MNHEY and CDR2 SMNVEV (reference sequence). The CDR3 totals 16 residues. With 5 bases removed from V and 0 bases from J, the gap between germline ends came to 14 bases. The CDR3 loop reads CASSPRTPYSNQPQHF. The DNA for the CDR3 is TGTGCCAGCAGTCCGAGGACACCTTATAGCAATCAGCCCCAGCATTTT.

This clone was observed a single time. The chain is built from TRBV30 and TRBJ2-7; D uncertain. The V and J ends lost 3 bases and 2 bases respectively, with 11 bases between them. There are 13 residues in the CDR3. The germline V gene encodes CDR1 GTSNPN and CDR2 SVGIG (reference sequence). CDR3 loop: CAWRGRDTYEQYF. The CDR3 nucleotides read TGTGCCTGGAGAGGAAGAGACACCTACGAGCAGTACTTC.

The chain links TRBV5-1 to TRBJ2-7, with 7 bases that match TRBD1. J gave up 5 bases and V 0 bases, and 5 bases lay outside the gene matches. The germline CDR1 and CDR2 sequences are SGHRS and YFSETQ. This CDR3 is 14 amino acids long. CDR3 coding DNA: TGCGCCAGCAGCTTGGTCAATCAGGGGGACGAGCAGTACTTC. Translating it yields CASSLVNQGDEQYF.

The V gene is TRBV28, the J gene TRBJ2-5; 7 bases fit TRBD1. CDR3 length: 13 residues. V shed 5 bases and J 4 bases; nucleotides not matched to a gene: 4. Germline V gives CDR1 MDHEN, CDR2 SYDVKM. CDR3 region: CASSDSGGETQYF. The CDR3, as DNA: TGTGCCAGCAGTGATTCAGGGGGAGAGACCCAGTACTTC.

J is TRBJ1-2 and V is TRBV4-1, with D possibly TRBD1 on 6 matching bases. The CDR3 has 16 amino acids. From germline, CDR1 is MGHRA and CDR2 YSYEKL. Trimming took 0 bases from V and 8 from J, leaving 19 bases between them. The CDR3 is CASSQEGQGPLRGYTF. CDR3 coding DNA: TGCGCCAGCAGCCAAGAAGGGCAGGGGCCGTTGAGGGGCTACACCTTC.

V gene TRBV15 combines with J gene TRBJ1-5; D gene ambiguous. CDR1 and CDR2 (germline): LNHNV, YYDKDF (reference sequence). V was cut by 8 bases and J by 3 bases, with 8 bases left in between. The CDR3 totals 12 residues. The CDR3 region has the DNA TGTGCCACCTCCCGTTCCAATCAGCCCCAGCATTTT. Protein sequence: CATSRSNQPQHF.

V is TRBV5-1 and J is TRBJ2-2; D is unclear. Per germline, CDR1 SGHRS and CDR2 YFSETQ. Trimming stripped 0 bases from V and 1 base from J, with 4 bases between. CDR3 size: 14 residues. Here the CDR3 reads CASSLDMNTGELFF. DNA for the CDR3: TGCGCCAGCAGCTTGGACATGAACACCGGGGAGCTGTTTTTT.

The rearrangement joins TRBV10-3 to TRBJ2-7; TRBD2 might be the D (7 bases). This CDR3 has 14 residues. V was trimmed by 5 bases and J by 5 bases, leaving 16 bases between them. Germline loops: CDR1 ENHRY, CDR2 SYGVKD. CDR3 DNA: TGTGCCATCAGTCTTTCTAGGGGGGGGAACGAGCAGTACTTC. It is translated as CAISLSRGGNEQYF.

This sequence joins TRBV5-1 and TRBJ1-2; possible D gene TRBD1, 5 bases. V was clipped by 0 bases and J by 3 bases, with 12 bases between them. The CDR3 is made up of 15 amino acids. Per germline, CDR1 SGHRS and CDR2 YFSETQ. In DNA, the CDR3 is TGCGCCAGCAGCTTGGGAGTGGGCAGGGACTATGGCTACACCTTC. Translated, it gives CASSLGVGRDYGYTF.

V is TRBV2 and J is TRBJ2-2; unclear D gene. CDR3 length equals 15 residues. Germline V gene data show CDR1 as SNHLY and CDR2 as FYNNEI. V was trimmed by 6 bases and J by 5 bases, leaving 16 bases between them. The CDR3 DNA reads as TGTGCCAGCAGCGTTGTTCTCACAGCTACCGGGGAGCTGTTTTTT. Translating gives CASSVVLTATGELFF. Full variable domain (outside the CDR3, taken from reference TRBV2 and TRBJ2-2): EPEVTQTPSHQVTQMGQEVILRCVPISNHLYFYWYRQILGQKVEFLVSFYNNEISEKSEIFDDQFSVERPDGSNFTLKIRSTKLEDSAMYFCASSVVLTATGELFFGEGSRLTVL.

The chain uses TRBV7-9 and TRBJ2-5; D gene unclear. The CDR3 is made up of 14 amino acids. Trimming pared 1 base from V and 2 bases from J, leaving 8 bases between. Germline V lookup: CDR1 SEHNR, CDR2 FQNEAQ (reference sequence). CDR3 nucleotide sequence: TGTGCCAGCAGCTTAGTATCTGAGCAAGAGACCCAGTACTTC. Translated: CASSLVSEQETQYF.

This rearrangement joins TRBV5-1 to TRBJ1-2; no clear D gene. The CDR3 runs 15 residues. Per germline, CDR1 SGHRS and CDR2 YFSETQ. Trimming removed 4 bases from V and 3 bases from J, with 16 bases in between. The CDR3 loop is CASSPIRGSDYGYTF. In nucleotides, the CDR3 is TGCGCCAGCAGCCCTATAAGAGGGAGCGACTATGGCTACACCTTC.

The V gene is TRBV6-5, the J gene TRBJ1-2; D call uncertain. The CDR3 has 16 residues. V was trimmed by 0 bases and J by 4 bases, leaving 15 bases between them. Germline V lookup: CDR1 MNHEY, CDR2 SVGAGI. As DNA, the CDR3 is TGTGCCAGCAGTTACTCGTATCCCGGGTTCTTCTATGGCTACACCTTC. Its protein is CASSYSYPGFFYGYTF.

This chain joins TRBV5-1 and TRBJ2-7, with TRBD2 identical over 10 bases. V was pared by 4 bases and J by 1 base, with 8 bases of the junction left unmatched. Germline loops: CDR1 SGHRS, CDR2 YFSETQ. There are 16 residues in the CDR3. CDR3 sequence (DNA): TGCGCCAGCAGCCACGGACTAGCGGATTATTCCTACGAGCAGTACTTC. Translation: CASSHGLADYSYEQYF.